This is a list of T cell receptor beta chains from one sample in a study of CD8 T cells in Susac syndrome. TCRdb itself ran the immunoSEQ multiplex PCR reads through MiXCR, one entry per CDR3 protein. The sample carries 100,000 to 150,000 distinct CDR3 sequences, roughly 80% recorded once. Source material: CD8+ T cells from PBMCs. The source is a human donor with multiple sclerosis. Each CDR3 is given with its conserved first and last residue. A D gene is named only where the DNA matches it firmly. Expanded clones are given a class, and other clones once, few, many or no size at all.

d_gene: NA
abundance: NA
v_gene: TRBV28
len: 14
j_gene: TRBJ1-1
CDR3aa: CASSSRGVNTEAFF
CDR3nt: TGTGCCAGCAGTTCCCGGGGAGTGAACACTGAAGCTTTCTTT

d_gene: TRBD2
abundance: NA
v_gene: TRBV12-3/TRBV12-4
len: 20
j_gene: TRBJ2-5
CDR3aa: CASSLRAGTSGGHYQETQYF
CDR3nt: TGTGCCAGCAGTTTAAGGGCCGGGACTAGCGGGGGCCATTACCAAGAGACCCAGTACTTC

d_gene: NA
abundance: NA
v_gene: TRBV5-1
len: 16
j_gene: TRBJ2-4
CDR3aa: CASSPFSFGSKNIQYF
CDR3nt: TGCGCCAGCAGCCCATTTTCTTTTGGGTCCAAAAACATTCAGTACTTC

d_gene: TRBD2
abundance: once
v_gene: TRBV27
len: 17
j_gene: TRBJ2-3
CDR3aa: CASSLLTQAGVADTQYF
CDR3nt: TGTGCCAGCAGTTTATTGACCCAAGCGGGAGTAGCAGATACGCAGTATTTT

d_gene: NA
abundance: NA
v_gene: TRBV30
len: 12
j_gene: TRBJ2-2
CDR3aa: CAWSVITGELFF
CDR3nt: TGTGCCTGGAGTGTAATTACCGGGGAGCTGTTTTTT

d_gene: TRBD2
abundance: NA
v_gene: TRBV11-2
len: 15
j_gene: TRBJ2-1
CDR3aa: CASSLDIAGGGEQFF
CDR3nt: TGTGCCAGCAGCTTAGACATAGCGGGAGGAGGCGAGCAGTTCTTC

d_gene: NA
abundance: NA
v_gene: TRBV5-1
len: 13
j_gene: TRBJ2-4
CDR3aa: CASSLLGSDIQYF
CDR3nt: TGCGCCAGCAGCTTGTTGGGGTCCGACATTCAGTACTTC

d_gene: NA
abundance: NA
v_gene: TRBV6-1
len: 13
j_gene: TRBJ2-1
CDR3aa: CASRRQAYNEQFF
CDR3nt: TGTGCCAGCAGGCGACAAGCCTACAATGAGCAGTTCTTC

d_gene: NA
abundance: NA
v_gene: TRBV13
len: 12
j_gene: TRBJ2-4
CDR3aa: CASSTTENIQYF
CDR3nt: TGTGCCAGCAGCACCACGGAAAACATTCAGTACTTC

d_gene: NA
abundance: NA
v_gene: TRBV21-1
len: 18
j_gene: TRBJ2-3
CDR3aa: CASSPVGGSGSSTDTQYF
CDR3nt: TGTGCCAGCAGCCCCGTAGGCGGAAGCGGGTCAAGCACAGATACGCAGTATTTT

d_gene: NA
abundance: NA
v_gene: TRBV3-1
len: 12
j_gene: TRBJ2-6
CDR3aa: CASSEGANVLTF
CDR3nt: TGTGCCAGCAGCGAAGGGGCCAACGTCCTGACTTTC

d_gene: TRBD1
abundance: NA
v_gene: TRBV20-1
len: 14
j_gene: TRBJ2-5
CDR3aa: CSARGQGQTETQYF
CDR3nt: TGCAGTGCTCGAGGACAGGGGCAAACAGAGACCCAGTACTTC

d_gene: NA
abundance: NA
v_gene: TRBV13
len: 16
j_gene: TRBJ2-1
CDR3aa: CATYGGPISSYNEQFF
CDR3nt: TGTGCCACCTACGGCGGGCCCATTAGCTCCTACAATGAGCAGTTCTTC

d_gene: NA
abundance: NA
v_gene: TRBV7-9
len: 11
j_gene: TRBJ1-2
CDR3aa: CASSLDQGYTF
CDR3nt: TGTGCCAGCAGCTTAGATCAAGGCTACACCTTC

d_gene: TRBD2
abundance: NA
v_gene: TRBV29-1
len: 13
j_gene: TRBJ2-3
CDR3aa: CSVFSGVTDTQYF
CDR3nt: TGCAGCGTTTTTAGCGGGGTCACAGATACGCAGTATTTT

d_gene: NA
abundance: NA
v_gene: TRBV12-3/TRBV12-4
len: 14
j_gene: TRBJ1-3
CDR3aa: CASSLGSSGNTIYF
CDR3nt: TGTGCCAGCAGTTTGGGCAGCTCTGGAAACACCATATATTTT

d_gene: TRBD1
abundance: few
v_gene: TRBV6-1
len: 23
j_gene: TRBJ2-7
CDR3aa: CASSEPTESSRPAPGQGYYEQYF
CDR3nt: TGTGCCAGCAGCGAACCTACCGAATCTTCTCGTCCTGCCCCGGGACAGGGGTACTACGAGCAGTACTTC

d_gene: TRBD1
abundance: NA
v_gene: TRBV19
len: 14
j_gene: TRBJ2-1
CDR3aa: CASRGQGAYNEQFF
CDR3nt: TGTGCCAGTAGAGGACAGGGGGCCTACAATGAGCAGTTCTTC

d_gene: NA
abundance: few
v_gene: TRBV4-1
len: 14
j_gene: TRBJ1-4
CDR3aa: CASSRQSTNEKLFF
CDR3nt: TGCGCCAGCAGTCGACAGTCAACTAATGAAAAACTGTTTTTT

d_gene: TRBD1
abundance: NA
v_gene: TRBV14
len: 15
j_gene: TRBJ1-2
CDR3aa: CASSEQGDPNYGYTF
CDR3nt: TGTGCCAGCAGTGAACAGGGGGACCCTAACTATGGCTACACCTTC

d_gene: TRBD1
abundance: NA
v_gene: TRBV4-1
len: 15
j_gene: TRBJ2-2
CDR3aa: CASSTGTGYAGELFF
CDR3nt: TGCGCCAGCAGCACCGGGACAGGGTATGCCGGGGAGCTGTTTTTT

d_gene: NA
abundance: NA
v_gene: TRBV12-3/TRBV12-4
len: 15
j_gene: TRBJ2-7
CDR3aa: CASRSTHSKAYEQYF
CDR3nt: TGTGCCAGCAGGTCGACACATTCGAAGGCCTACGAGCAGTACTTC

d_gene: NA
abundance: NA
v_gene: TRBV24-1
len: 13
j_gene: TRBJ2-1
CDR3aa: CATSDAGSDEQFF
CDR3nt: TGTGCCACCAGTGATGCAGGGTCCGATGAGCAGTTCTTC

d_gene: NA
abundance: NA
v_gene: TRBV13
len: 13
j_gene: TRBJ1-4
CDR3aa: CASSLGQREKLFF
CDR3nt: TGTGCCAGCAGCCTGGGACAAAGGGAAAAACTGTTTTTT

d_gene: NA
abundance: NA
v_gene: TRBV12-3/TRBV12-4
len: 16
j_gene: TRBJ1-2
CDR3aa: CASSWDRRRDNYGYTF
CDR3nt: TGTGCCAGCAGCTGGGACCGCAGGAGGGATAACTATGGCTACACCTTC

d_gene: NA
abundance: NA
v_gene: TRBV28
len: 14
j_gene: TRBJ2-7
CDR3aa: CASHTAEFAYEQYF
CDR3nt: TGTGCCAGCCATACGGCCGAGTTTGCTTACGAGCAGTACTTC

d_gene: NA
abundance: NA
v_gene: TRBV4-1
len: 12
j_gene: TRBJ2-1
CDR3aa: CASSSRGKEQFF
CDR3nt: TGCGCCAGCAGCTCCCGAGGTAAAGAGCAGTTCTTC

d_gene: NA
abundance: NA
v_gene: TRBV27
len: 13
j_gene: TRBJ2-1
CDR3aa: CASSPRAGNEQFF
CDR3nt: TGTGCCAGCAGCCCCCGAGCGGGCAATGAGCAGTTCTTC

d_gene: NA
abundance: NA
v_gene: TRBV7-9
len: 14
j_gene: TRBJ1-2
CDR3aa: CASSPGRWGYGYTF
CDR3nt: TGTGCCAGCAGCCCGGGGCGGTGGGGCTATGGCTACACCTTC

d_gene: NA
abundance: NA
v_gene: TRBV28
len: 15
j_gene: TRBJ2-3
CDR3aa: CASSFPGVGTDTQYF
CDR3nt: TGTGCCAGCAGTTTTCCCGGGGTTGGGACAGATACGCAGTATTTT

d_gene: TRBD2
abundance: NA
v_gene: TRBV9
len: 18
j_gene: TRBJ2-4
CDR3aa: CASSATGTSGSRENIQYF
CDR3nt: TGTGCCAGCAGCGCTACCGGGACTAGCGGGAGTAGGGAAAACATTCAGTACTTC

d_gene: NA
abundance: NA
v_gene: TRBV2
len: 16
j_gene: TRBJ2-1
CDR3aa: CASSIAYSGRNNEQFF
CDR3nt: TGTGCCAGCAGTATTGCTTACAGCGGACGCAACAATGAGCAGTTCTTC

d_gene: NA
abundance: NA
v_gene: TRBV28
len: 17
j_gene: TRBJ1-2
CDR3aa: CASSSRDLPPPLYGYTF
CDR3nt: TGTGCCAGCAGTTCACGGGACCTTCCGCCCCCCCTCTATGGCTACACCTTC

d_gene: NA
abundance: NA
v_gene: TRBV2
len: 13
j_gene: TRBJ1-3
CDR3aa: CASSVRGFGTIYF
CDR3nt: TGTGCCAGCAGTGTTCGTGGGTTTGGCACCATATATTTT

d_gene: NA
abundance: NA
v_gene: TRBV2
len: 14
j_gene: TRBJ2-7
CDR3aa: CASSDLGSTYEQYF
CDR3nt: TGTGCCAGCAGTGATCTGGGCTCCACCTACGAGCAGTACTTC